Listed below are T cell receptor beta chains from one sample, sequenced in a study of cytomegalovirus exposure and HLA in healthy donors. Assay: immunoSEQ multiplex PCR; the TCRdb copy retains only in-frame clones and omits some. Among 150,000 to 160,000 clones listed, less than 80% were seen once. The material sequenced was PBMCs. The source of these receptors is a man between 25 and 39 years old in good health and CMV-seronegative. Both conserved end residues are part of each CDR3. Each record gives: CDR3 protein, CDR3 DNA, V gene, clone size, D gene, J gene. The D gene is left open where the match is weak. Size values are once, few and many counts, or a class for expanded clones, and some rows have none.

CDR3: CASSPRLAVHNEQFF
DNA: TGTGCCAGCAGTCCCCGACTAGCGGTCCACAATGAGCAGTTCTTC
V: TRBV6-5
size: -
D: TRBD2
J: TRBJ2-1

CDR3: CASSYASGVQETQYF
DNA: TGTGCCAGCAGCTATGCTAGCGGGGTTCAAGAGACCCAGTACTTC
V: TRBV5-4
size: -
D: TRBD2
J: TRBJ2-5

CDR3: CASSRGQGGGNTIYF
DNA: TGTGCCAGCAGCCGGGGACAGGGAGGAGGAAACACCATATATTTT
V: TRBV11-1
size: -
D: TRBD1
J: TRBJ1-3

CDR3: CASSTRQADTGELFF
DNA: TGTGCCAGCAGCACACGACAGGCTGACACCGGGGAGCTGTTTTTT
V: TRBV13
size: -
D: -
J: TRBJ2-2

CDR3: CASRLEPLAGSQETQYF
DNA: TGTGCCAGCCGGCTCGAACCCTTAGCGGGGTCTCAAGAGACCCAGTACTTC
V: TRBV5-4
size: -
D: TRBD2
J: TRBJ2-5

CDR3: CASSEELDRAEQYF
DNA: TGTGCCAGCAGTGAAGAACTCGACAGGGCCGAGCAGTACTTC
V: TRBV6-1
size: -
D: TRBD1
J: TRBJ2-7

CDR3: CASSFSLPYEQYF
DNA: TGTGCCAGCAGCTTCTCACTTCCCTACGAGCAGTACTTC
V: TRBV7-8
size: -
D: -
J: TRBJ2-7

CDR3: CASSLGIVSYEQYF
DNA: TGTGCCAGCAGCTTGGGTATAGTCTCCTACGAGCAGTACTTC
V: TRBV5-4
size: -
D: -
J: TRBJ2-7

CDR3: CASSTGTPRGETQYF
DNA: TGCGCCAGCAGCACCGGGACACCTAGGGGAGAGACCCAGTACTTC
V: TRBV5-1
size: once
D: -
J: TRBJ2-5

CDR3: CASSPTDRAGELFF
DNA: TGTGCCAGCAGCCCAACAGACAGGGCCGGGGAGCTGTTTTTT
V: TRBV7-8
size: -
D: TRBD1
J: TRBJ2-2

CDR3: CASSLEGLAGTLNEQFF
DNA: TGCGCCAGCAGCTTGGAGGGACTAGCGGGGACTCTCAATGAGCAGTTCTTC
V: TRBV5-1
size: -
D: TRBD2
J: TRBJ2-1

CDR3: CASSESYNEQFF
DNA: TGTGCCAGCAGTGAATCGTACAATGAGCAGTTCTTC
V: TRBV25-1
size: -
D: -
J: TRBJ2-1

CDR3: CASSRGGPDTQYF
DNA: TGTGCCAGCAGCCGGGGGGGCCCGGATACGCAGTATTTT
V: TRBV7-6
size: -
D: TRBD2
J: TRBJ2-3

CDR3: CASSPYRGAGGPSSYNEQFF
DNA: TGTGCCAGCAGCCCCTATAGGGGAGCGGGGGGGCCCAGCTCCTACAATGAGCAGTTCTTC
V: TRBV5-4
size: -
D: TRBD2
J: TRBJ2-1

CDR3: CASSVGQENYGYTF
DNA: TGTGCCAGCAGCGTAGGACAGGAGAACTATGGCTACACCTTC
V: TRBV7-9
size: -
D: TRBD1
J: TRBJ1-2

CDR3: CASGGTGLVQYPAGELFF
DNA: TGTGCCAGCGGGGGCACCGGGTTGGTTCAGTATCCGGCCGGGGAGCTGTTTTTT
V: TRBV7-9
size: -
D: -
J: TRBJ2-2

CDR3: CASSFRDSRTDTQYF
DNA: TGTGCCAGCAGCTTCCGGGACTCGAGAACAGATACGCAGTATTTT
V: TRBV7-2
size: -
D: -
J: TRBJ2-3

CDR3: CASSQAGTGSVTGDYTF
DNA: TGTGCCAGCAGCCAAGCCGGGACAGGGTCTGTCACGGGCGACTACACCTTC
V: TRBV7-2
size: few
D: TRBD1
J: TRBJ1-2

CDR3: CASSLGRDRGYF
DNA: TGTGCCAGCAGTCTCGGAAGGGACAGGGGGTACTTC
V: TRBV7-9
size: -
D: TRBD1
J: TRBJ2-7

CDR3: CASSQQRGRRHEKLFF
DNA: TGCGCCAGCAGCCAACAACGAGGAAGAAGGCACGAAAAACTGTTTTTT
V: TRBV4-3
size: -
D: -
J: TRBJ1-4

CDR3: CATSRGRQAPNTEAFF
DNA: TGTGCCACCAGCAGAGGACGACAGGCCCCGAACACTGAAGCTTTCTTT
V: TRBV15
size: many
D: -
J: TRBJ1-1

CDR3: CASSQGGQGYEQYF
DNA: TGCGCCAGCAGCCAAGGGGGACAGGGATACGAGCAGTACTTC
V: TRBV4-3
size: few
D: TRBD1
J: TRBJ2-7

CDR3: CASSYSGTGNYNEQFF
DNA: TGTGCCAGCAGTTACTCGGGGACAGGGAACTACAATGAGCAGTTCTTC
V: TRBV6-5
size: -
D: TRBD1
J: TRBJ2-1

CDR3: CASSSSGRVFATNEKLFF
DNA: TGTGCCAGCAGTTCGTCCGGGAGGGTTTTCGCAACTAATGAAAAACTGTTTTTT
V: TRBV28
size: -
D: -
J: TRBJ1-4

CDR3: CSVASGMNTEAFF
DNA: TGCAGCGTTGCTTCAGGGATGAACACTGAAGCTTTCTTT
V: TRBV29-1
size: -
D: -
J: TRBJ1-1

CDR3: CASSVAGTGSTEAFF
DNA: TGTGCCAGCAGCGTAGCGGGCACAGGGAGCACTGAAGCTTTCTTT
V: TRBV9
size: -
D: -
J: TRBJ1-1

CDR3: CASSLVEEAFF
DNA: TGTGCCAGCAGCTTAGTTGAGGAAGCTTTCTTT
V: TRBV7-9
size: -
D: -
J: TRBJ1-1

CDR3: CAWSKSPGGDGYTF
DNA: TGTGCCTGGAGTAAGTCTCCGGGTGGAGATGGCTACACCTTC
V: TRBV30
size: -
D: -
J: TRBJ1-2

CDR3: CASSLENYGYPF
DNA: TGCGCCAGCAGCTTGGAAAACTATGGCTACCCCTTC
V: TRBV5-1
size: -
D: -
J: TRBJ1-2

CDR3: CASTIQGSYEQYF
DNA: TGTGCCAGCACCATTCAGGGATCCTACGAGCAGTACTTC
V: TRBV28
size: -
D: -
J: TRBJ2-7

CDR3: CASTEGTGAFF
DNA: TGTGCCAGCACCGAGGGGACTGGGGCTTTCTTT
V: TRBV2
size: -
D: -
J: TRBJ1-1

CDR3: CASSPDRGKETQYF
DNA: TGTGCCAGCAGCCCCGACAGGGGAAAAGAGACCCAGTACTTC
V: TRBV6-1
size: -
D: TRBD1
J: TRBJ2-5

CDR3: CASSQDLRRFSDEQYF
DNA: TGCGCCAGCAGCCAAGATTTGCGGAGGTTTTCGGACGAGCAGTACTTC
V: TRBV4-3
size: -
D: -
J: TRBJ2-7

CDR3: CASINERHTEAFF
DNA: TGTGCCAGCATTAACGAGAGGCACACTGAAGCTTTCTTT
V: TRBV6-5
size: few
D: -
J: TRBJ1-1

CDR3: CASSIQGPYEQYF
DNA: TGTGCCAGCAGCATCCAGGGCCCCTACGAGCAGTACTTC
V: TRBV5-4
size: -
D: -
J: TRBJ2-7

CDR3: CASSYNLAGGYEQYF
DNA: TGTGCCAGCAGTTACAATCTAGCGGGGGGATACGAGCAGTACTTC
V: TRBV6-5
size: few
D: TRBD2
J: TRBJ2-7

CDR3: CASSTMEQPPRGYTF
DNA: TGTGCCAGCAGCACCATGGAACAACCACCCAGGGGCTACACCTTC
V: TRBV2
size: -
D: -
J: TRBJ1-2

CDR3: CASTGDRDPLHF
DNA: TGTGCCAGCACCGGGGACAGGGACCCCCTCCACTTT
V: TRBV2
size: -
D: TRBD1
J: TRBJ1-6

CDR3: CASSFQRTGSRSTDTQYF
DNA: TGCGCCAGCAGCTTCCAAAGGACTGGATCCCGTAGCACAGATACGCAGTATTTT
V: TRBV5-1
size: -
D: -
J: TRBJ2-3

CDR3: CASSLAGGRGLRNTEAFF
DNA: TGCGCCAGCAGCTTGGCGGGGGGCAGGGGGCTCAGGAACACTGAAGCTTTCTTT
V: TRBV5-1
size: few
D: TRBD1
J: TRBJ1-1

CDR3: CASSTEPSETQYF
DNA: TGTGCCAGCAGCACAGAACCCTCGGAGACCCAGTACTTC
V: TRBV6-4
size: -
D: -
J: TRBJ2-5

CDR3: CAISGETGYQETQYF
DNA: TGTGCCATCAGTGGAGAGACAGGGTACCAAGAGACCCAGTACTTC
V: TRBV10-3
size: -
D: TRBD1
J: TRBJ2-5

CDR3: CASSLDRGYTDTQYF
DNA: TGTGCCAGCAGCTTGGACAGGGGGTACACAGATACGCAGTATTTT
V: TRBV7-8
size: -
D: TRBD1
J: TRBJ2-3

CDR3: CASSLLQAGELFF
DNA: TGTGCCAGCAGCTTACTGCAGGCCGGGGAGCTGTTTTTT
V: TRBV7-9
size: -
D: -
J: TRBJ2-2

CDR3: CASSQDVVGGSYNEQFF
DNA: TGTGCCAGCAGCCAAGATGTCGTCGGGGGTTCCTACAATGAGCAGTTCTTC
V: TRBV4-2
size: -
D: -
J: TRBJ2-1

CDR3: CASSYSSGIRGQPQHF
DNA: TGTGCCAGCAGTTACTCGAGTGGGATTCGGGGTCAGCCCCAGCATTTT
V: TRBV6-6
size: -
D: -
J: TRBJ1-5

CDR3: CASNSGGLLNTQYF
DNA: TGTGCCAGCAACAGCGGGGGTCTACTGAATACGCAGTATTTT
V: TRBV7-9
size: few
D: TRBD2
J: TRBJ2-3

CDR3: CASSEGAAGTGVEKLFF
DNA: TGTGCCAGCAGTGAAGGAGCCGCCGGGACAGGGGTTGAAAAACTGTTTTTT
V: TRBV6-1
size: once
D: TRBD1
J: TRBJ1-4

CDR3: CASIPGQETQYF
DNA: TGTGCCAGCATCCCGGGGCAAGAGACCCAGTACTTC
V: TRBV6-1
size: -
D: -
J: TRBJ2-5

CDR3: CASSEIGEQYF
DNA: TGTGCCAGCAGTGAAATCGGTGAGCAGTACTTC
V: TRBV6-1
size: -
D: -
J: TRBJ2-7

CDR3: CASSLGQGGTGELFF
DNA: TGTGCCAGCAGCCTGGGACAGGGGGGCACCGGGGAGCTGTTTTTT
V: TRBV7-9
size: few
D: TRBD1
J: TRBJ2-2